The clone carrying this TCR beta chain was counted once. The antigen is not known. The entry originates in a study of cytomegalovirus exposure and HLA in healthy donors. Findings of the study overall: Some highly shared sequence variants likely arose as a pipeline artifact.

V was pared by 1 base and J by 0 bases, with 11 bases between. The CDR3 has 15 amino acids. The germline gives CDR1 SQVTM, CDR2 ANQGSEA. The PCR had 60 Vbeta and 13 Jbeta primers. Sequenced by immunoSEQ multiplex PCR; TCRdb stores in-frame clones only, minus some. The sample consists of roughly 150,000 clones, 60% to 80% of them appearing once. The rearrangement links TRBV29-1 to TRBJ2-3; TRBD2 might be the D (6 bases). The sequence derives from a man younger than 35 in good health and CMV-seropositive. The sequenced sample was PBMCs. Written as DNA, the CDR3 is TGCAGCGTTGAAGGTGGTAGCGGTAGCACAGATACGCAGTATTTT. Translated: CSVEGGSGSTDTQYF.